The rows below give T cell receptor beta chains drawn from one sample of a study of cytomegalovirus exposure and HLA in healthy donors. The method was immunoSEQ multiplex PCR; TCRdb's version includes in-frame clones alone and lacks a portion of them. In the table there are 100,000 or so clones, around 77% of which are singletons. Material: PBMCs. These receptors were obtained from a man aged 40-50 years in good health and CMV-seropositive. The CDR3 runs from the conserved cysteine through the conserved F or W.

V	J	CDR3
TRBV4-2	TRBJ2-3	CASSQDPFSSTDTQYF
TRBV28	TRBJ1-6	CASSRDIAFHF
TRBV5-1	TRBJ2-3	CASSLGSSGVRDTQYF
TRBV7-8	TRBJ1-2	CASSSSTGNYGYTF
TRBV4-3	TRBJ1-6	CASSLYRRGSSYNSPLHF
TRBV4-3	TRBJ1-4	CASSQTKLGDEKLFF
TRBV9	TRBJ2-1	CASSFSYGGYNEQFF
TRBV7-9	TRBJ2-5	CASSKAVRYQETQYF
TRBV14	TRBJ1-4	CASSQGTGNSEKLFF
TRBV29-1	TRBJ2-7	CSVGGQGAVWHEQYF
TRBV4-1	TRBJ2-5	CASSQATTRRETQYF
TRBV2	TRBJ1-5	CASSEVVGTGYHF
TRBV5-1	TRBJ1-4	CASSLSEGRPNEKLFF
TRBV5-4	TRBJ1-5	CASSKGGGNQPQHF
TRBV5-6	TRBJ2-5	CASSLLLAGGMGQETQYF
TRBV30	TRBJ1-5	CAWSQGAGGNQPQHF
TRBV5-1	TRBJ1-1	CASSLAWDSLNTEAFF
TRBV7-9	TRBJ1-4	CASSSAGSRLFNEKLFF
TRBV11-3	TRBJ2-7	CASSLAGHSYEQYF
TRBV6-1	TRBJ1-5	CASSPAWRGNQPQHF
TRBV4-1	TRBJ2-2	CASSPGPLDRNTGELFF
TRBV15	TRBJ1-6	CATSRSDILVSSPLHF
TRBV7-2	TRBJ1-6	CASRPDVSVRSYNSPLHF
TRBV6-5	TRBJ2-2	CASSYRRGGRAGELFF
TRBV19	TRBJ2-1	CASTGAREQFF
TRBV20-1	TRBJ2-7	CSAILNYEQYF
TRBV19	TRBJ2-2	CASSSGDRITGELFF
TRBV9	TRBJ2-2	CASSVDRDTGELFF
TRBV15	TRBJ2-1	CATSSAIVQGRWEQFF
TRBV11-1	TRBJ2-1	CASSSDRGNEQFF
TRBV25-1	TRBJ1-6	CASSGQAPSPLHF
TRBV4-2	TRBJ1-4	CASSQFRGDEVLFF
TRBV7-2	TRBJ2-7	CASSSGFAGGGYEQYF
TRBV9	TRBJ2-5	CASSAGGPETQYF
TRBV5-4	TRBJ2-7	CASRPDRADEQYF
TRBV9	TRBJ2-5	CASTSDRGGHQETQYF
TRBV29-1	TRBJ2-3	CTSGGSASTDTQYF
TRBV28	TRBJ2-7	CASTTLVRGGEQYF
TRBV5-8	TRBJ1-1	CASSSHPTRNTEAFF
TRBV4-3	TRBJ1-4	CASSHQQGITEKLFF
TRBV4-2	TRBJ2-1	CASSQDRSGGGWNEQFF
TRBV29-1	TRBJ2-6	CSVESRGAANVLTF
TRBV6-5	TRBJ1-2	CASSLLPQGAYGYTF
TRBV7-8	TRBJ2-7	CASKDGQALKQYF
TRBV7-2	TRBJ1-5	CASSEGQLKPQIQPQHF
TRBV5-1	TRBJ2-3	CASSFPGQGEDTQYF
TRBV6-6	TRBJ2-2	CASNQNRENTGDLFF
TRBV6-6	TRBJ2-7	CASSYEAGTRYEQYF
TRBV2	TRBJ2-2	CASSLKRGGLAGELFF
TRBV7-2	TRBJ1-1	CASSLVQTGGAYTEAFF
TRBV7-9	TRBJ2-7	CASSLGTGGTVSYEQYF
TRBV28	TRBJ1-4	CASSGSGRGDEKLFF
TRBV6-6	TRBJ1-6	CASSYSFGDSPLHF
TRBV11-2	TRBJ1-5	CASSSGGLEPQHF
TRBV7-2	TRBJ2-6	CASSLDLQGSSGANVLTF
TRBV29-1	TRBJ1-6	CSVEEGAGSPPHF